The rows below give T cell receptor beta chains drawn from one sample of a study of shared T cell receptors in the human thymus. Produced via immunoSEQ multiplex PCR; TCRdb's table is partial and in-frame only. The table includes about 660,000 clones, around 89% detected once. These records were also assigned to another study, of human thymus T cells.

What was sequenced was thymocytes. These receptors originate from a boy in the first two years of life with a congenital heart defect. Both conserved end residues are part of each CDR3. Each record gives: clone size, J gene, V gene, D gene, CDR3 length, CDR3 protein, CDR3 DNA. D genes are given only for firm matches. Size is omitted from some rows. Given values are once, few, many or a class for expanded clones.

.,TRBJ2-7,TRBV5-8,TRBD2,12,CASSWEGNEQYF,TGTGCCAGCAGCTGGGAGGGGAACGAGCAGTACTTC
.,TRBJ2-1,TRBV28,TRBD1,18,CASSFPTQGPSSYNEQFF,TGTGCCAGCAGTTTCCCCACACAGGGGCCGAGCTCCTACAATGAGCAGTTCTTC
.,TRBJ2-7,TRBV7-9,.,14,CASSLFVEPYEQYF,TGTGCCAGCAGCTTATTCGTTGAGCCCTACGAGCAGTACTTC
few,TRBJ2-1,TRBV4-1,TRBD2,13,CASSQGLAGEQFF,TGCGCCAGCAGCCAAGGACTAGCCGGTGAGCAGTTCTTC
.,TRBJ2-7,TRBV5-1,.,12,CASSGLEHEQYF,TGCGCCAGCAGCGGCCTGGAGCACGAGCAGTACTTC
.,TRBJ2-1,TRBV2,.,16,CASSGSRASPEDEQFF,TGTGCCAGCAGTGGCTCCCGGGCCTCGCCGGAGGATGAGCAGTTCTTC
few,TRBJ2-3,TRBV2,.,15,CASSEFELSTDTQYF,TGTGCCAGCAGTGAATTCGAACTTAGCACAGATACGCAGTATTTT
.,TRBJ2-1,TRBV2,.,15,CASTSGAGVRDEQFF,TGTGCCAGCACTTCAGGGGCTGGGGTGAGGGATGAGCAGTTCTTC
.,TRBJ2-1,TRBV18,.,18,CASSPNRTAGIVYNEQFF,TGTGCCAGCTCACCAAATCGGACAGCTGGGATCGTCTACAATGAGCAGTTCTTC
few,TRBJ1-4,TRBV6-1,.,14,CASTPDRKNEKLFF,TGTGCCAGCACCCCGGACAGAAAAAATGAAAAACTGTTTTTT
.,TRBJ2-3,TRBV5-1,TRBD1,17,CASSSRRRPGGADTQYF,TGCGCCAGCAGCTCTAGAAGACGGCCAGGGGGCGCAGATACGCAGTATTTT
.,TRBJ2-1,TRBV28,TRBD2,15,CASSPGTSKYNEQFF,TGTGCCAGCAGCCCCGGGACTAGCAAGTACAATGAGCAGTTCTTC
few,TRBJ1-1,TRBV7-9,.,13,CASSLVGNTEAFF,TGTGCCAGCAGCTTAGTCGGGAACACTGAAGCTTTCTTT
.,TRBJ2-3,TRBV5-5,.,13,CASSLDLTDTQYF,TGTGCCAGCAGCTTGGATCTCACAGATACGCAGTATTTT
.,TRBJ2-1,TRBV6-5,.,15,CASRPLVGPYNEQFF,TGTGCCAGCAGGCCCCTAGTGGGGCCATACAATGAGCAGTTCTTC
.,TRBJ2-2,TRBV18,.,17,CASSPVPAVANTGELFF,TGTGCCAGCTCACCGGTCCCTGCCGTAGCGAACACCGGGGAGCTGTTTTTT
.,TRBJ2-1,TRBV11-2,TRBD2,17,CASSFEMRTSVYNEQFF,TGTGCCAGCAGCTTTGAAATGCGGACTAGCGTTTACAATGAGCAGTTCTTC
once,TRBJ1-5,TRBV28,.,16,CASSLYRAGGNQPQHF,TGTGCCAGCAGTTTATATAGGGCAGGGGGCAATCAGCCCCAGCATTTT
.,TRBJ2-7,TRBV18,TRBD1,17,CASSPRDRRGGSYEQYF,TGTGCCAGCTCACCACGGGACAGACGTGGGGGCTCCTACGAGCAGTACTTC
.,TRBJ2-4,TRBV5-6,.,14,CASSLLNHRERSGF,TGTGCCAGCAGCTTGTTAAATCATCGGGAGAGAAGTGGCTTC
.,TRBJ2-1,TRBV15,TRBD2,16,CATSSGTSGRRNEQFF,TGTGCCACCAGCAGCGGCACTAGCGGGAGACGGAATGAGCAGTTCTTC
.,TRBJ2-1,TRBV7-8,.,13,CASSSPGYNEQFF,TGTGCCAGCAGCTCCCCCGGCTACAATGAGCAGTTCTTC
.,TRBJ2-3,TRBV11-3,.,15,CASSPHGGAADTQYF,TGTGCCAGCAGCCCCCACGGCGGAGCCGCAGATACGCAGTATTTT
.,TRBJ2-1,TRBV5-1,.,20,CASSVYGTRDNRSSYNEQFF,TGCGCCAGCAGCGTTTATGGGACCCGGGACAACCGAAGCTCCTACAATGAGCAGTTCTTC
.,TRBJ2-1,TRBV10-3,.,17,CAISESKDYPSYNEQFF,TGTGCCATCAGTGAGTCCAAGGACTATCCCTCCTACAATGAGCAGTTCTTC
.,TRBJ2-7,TRBV15,.,15,CATSIPPPPCDEQYF,TGTGCCACCAGCATTCCCCCGCCCCCCTGCGACGAGCAGTACTTC
.,TRBJ1-1,TRBV4-3,.,15,CASSQEGGETTEAFF,TGCGCCAGCAGCCAAGAGGGGGGGGAGACTACTGAAGCTTTCTTT
.,TRBJ2-1,TRBV27,TRBD1,13,CASSRDRYNEQFF,TGTGCCAGCAGCCGGGACAGGTACAATGAGCAGTTCTTC
.,TRBJ2-1,TRBV29-1,.,14,CSVGGIRSYNEQFF,TGCAGCGTTGGCGGCATCCGCTCCTACAATGAGCAGTTCTTC
.,TRBJ2-3,TRBV6-5,.,14,CASSYSRPTDTQYF,TGTGCCAGCAGTTACTCGAGGCCCACAGATACGCAGTATTTT
once,TRBJ2-7,TRBV5-6,TRBD1,17,CASSLAPRDREFHEQYF,TGTGCCAGCAGCTTGGCACCCCGGGACAGGGAATTTCACGAGCAGTACTTC
few,TRBJ1-5,TRBV19,TRBD1,15,CASSTGTALHQPQHF,TGTGCCAGTAGTACCGGGACAGCCCTCCATCAGCCCCAGCATTTT
few,TRBJ2-2,TRBV4-3,TRBD2,19,CASSQDTWTSGRETGELFF,TGCGCCAGCAGCCAAGATACCTGGACTAGCGGGAGGGAGACCGGGGAGCTGTTTTTT
.,TRBJ2-7,TRBV2,.,18,CASSGVRGSGTPSYEQYF,TGTGCCAGCAGTGGGGTTAGGGGATCCGGGACTCCCTCCTACGAGCAGTACTTC
.,TRBJ1-5,TRBV7-2,TRBD1,14,CASSRQGSNQPQHF,TGTGCCAGCAGCCGACAGGGGAGCAATCAGCCCCAGCATTTT
.,TRBJ2-5,TRBV12-5,.,17,CASGLVPPRGKQETQYF,TGTGCTAGTGGTTTGGTTCCCCCCAGGGGAAAACAAGAGACCCAGTACTTC